Listed below are T cell receptor beta chains from one sample, sequenced in a study of blood T cell repertoires in COVID-19. Data came from immunoSEQ multiplex PCR; TCRdb stores just in-frame clones and leaves some out. The data hold roughly 350,000 clones, with about 93% observed a single time. Material: peripheral blood. These receptors were taken from a woman aged 18-29 years who had recovered from COVID-19. The CDR3 runs from the conserved cysteine through the conserved F or W. A D gene is named only where the DNA matches it firmly. Part of the rows lack a size; the others show once, few, many or a class for expanded clones.

v_call,d_call,clone_size,j_call,cdr3_aa,cdr3_nt
TRBV14,.,.,TRBJ1-2,CASSQERWKGLSGFEDRGYTF,TGTGCCAGCAGCCAAGAGAGGTGGAAAGGCCTATCCGGGTTTGAGGATAGGGGCTACACCTTC
TRBV5-1,.,once,TRBJ1-2,CASSLDYYGYTF,TGCGCCAGCAGCTTAGACTACTATGGCTACACCTTC
TRBV13,TRBD2,.,TRBJ2-1,CASSLRGREVGEQFF,TGTGCCAGCAGCTTACGGGGGAGGGAGGTCGGTGAGCAGTTCTTC
TRBV11-2,.,.,TRBJ2-1,CASSLLGASSYNEQFF,TGTGCCAGCAGCTTATTAGGAGCAAGCTCCTACAATGAGCAGTTCTTC
TRBV3-1/TRBV3-2,.,.,TRBJ1-2,CASSPRGAYGYTF,TGTGCCAGCAGCCCCAGGGGAGCCTATGGCTACACCTTC
TRBV3-1/TRBV3-2,TRBD1,.,TRBJ1-4,CASSQVLGGGEKLFF,TGTGCCAGCAGCCAAGTTCTAGGGGGCGGTGAAAAACTGTTTTTT
TRBV6-5,.,.,TRBJ1-5,CASSYSSYQPQHF,TGTGCCAGCAGTTACTCGTCTTATCAGCCCCAGCATTTT
TRBV7-8,TRBD2,.,TRBJ2-1,CASSLIASGSYEQFF,TGTGCCAGCAGCTTAATAGCTAGCGGTAGCTATGAGCAGTTCTTC
TRBV9,TRBD2,.,TRBJ2-3,CASSVAGAGAGDTQYF,TGTGCCAGCAGCGTAGCCGGAGCGGGAGCTGGAGATACGCAGTATTTT
TRBV19,TRBD2,.,TRBJ2-1,CASSIAYAGGYNEQFF,TGTGCCAGTAGTATTGCCTACGCGGGGGGCTACAATGAGCAGTTCTTC
TRBV6-5,TRBD1,.,TRBJ1-5,CASSTKRQGHQPQHF,TGTGCCAGCAGTACAAAGAGACAGGGACATCAGCCCCAGCATTTT
TRBV2,TRBD1,.,TRBJ1-1,CASTKGQGEVLVTEAFF,TGTGCCAGCACCAAGGGGCAGGGGGAAGTCTTGGTCACTGAAGCTTTCTTT
TRBV18,.,.,TRBJ2-3,CASSRGQLSTDTQYF,TGTGCCAGCTCCCGTGGACAGCTCAGCACAGATACGCAGTATTTT
TRBV30,.,.,TRBJ2-2,CAWNQEPGLSGELFF,TGTGCCTGGAACCAGGAGCCAGGGTTGTCCGGGGAGCTGTTTTTT
TRBV9,.,.,TRBJ2-2,CASSVDTGGLFF,TGTGCCAGCAGCGTAGACACCGGGGGGCTGTTTTTT
TRBV6-4,TRBD1,.,TRBJ1-1,CASSPRQGLDTEAFF,TGTGCCAGCAGCCCGAGACAGGGTTTGGACACTGAAGCTTTCTTT
TRBV5-6,TRBD1,.,TRBJ1-2,CASSLRDRGYGYTF,TGTGCCAGCAGCTTGAGGGACAGGGGTTATGGCTACACCTTC
TRBV5-1,TRBD1,.,TRBJ1-2,CASSLTGTGGGYTF,TGCGCCAGCAGCCTGACCGGGACAGGGGGCGGCTACACCTTC
TRBV5-1,TRBD2,.,TRBJ2-3,CASSSSGAHTDTQYF,TGCGCCAGCAGCTCCAGCGGGGCCCACACAGATACGCAGTATTTT
TRBV3-1/TRBV3-2,TRBD2,.,TRBJ2-3,CASSQDLRGLAGGTDTQYF,TGTGCCAGCAGCCAAGATCTCAGAGGACTAGCGGGTGGCACAGATACGCAGTATTTT
TRBV6-6,TRBD1,.,TRBJ1-1,CASSIMTGYTEAFF,TGTGCCAGCAGTATCATGACAGGGTACACTGAAGCTTTCTTT
TRBV7-2,.,.,TRBJ2-1,CASSLVEVRTRYSYNEQFF,TGTGCCAGCAGCTTAGTAGAGGTTCGCACACGTTACTCCTACAATGAGCAGTTCTTC
TRBV6-6,.,.,TRBJ2-2,CASIQGQLDTGELFF,TGTGCCAGCATCCAGGGGCAGCTAGACACCGGGGAGCTGTTTTTT
TRBV5-6,.,.,TRBJ1-2,CASSTHRIGGYTF,TGTGCCAGCAGCACTCACAGGATAGGAGGCTACACCTTC
TRBV9,.,.,TRBJ1-1,CASRQGWNTEAFF,TGTGCCAGCAGACAGGGCTGGAACACTGAAGCTTTCTTT
TRBV7-2,.,.,TRBJ2-3,CASSLTVGVIDTQYF,TGTGCCAGCAGCTTAACGGTGGGAGTGATAGATACGCAGTATTTT
TRBV7-9,.,.,TRBJ2-2,CASSSRGNTGELFF,TGTGCCAGCAGCTCGCGGGGGAACACCGGGGAGCTGTTTTTT
TRBV29-1,TRBD2,once,TRBJ2-1,CSVEAGGPNEQFF,TGCAGCGTTGAAGCGGGAGGGCCTAATGAGCAGTTCTTC
TRBV19,.,.,TRBJ1-1,CASSKVGRGTMNTEAFF,TGTGCCAGTAGTAAGGTCGGCAGGGGAACAATGAACACTGAAGCTTTCTTT
TRBV10-3,.,many,TRBJ2-2,CAISVAGPGELFF,TGTGCCATCAGTGTGGCGGGACCCGGGGAGCTGTTTTTT
TRBV27,TRBD1,once,TRBJ2-5,CASSHRGRETQYF,TGTGCCAGCAGTCATAGGGGGCGAGAGACCCAGTACTTC
TRBV7-2,TRBD2,.,TRBJ2-1,CASSLVPRLAAYNEQFF,TGTGCCAGCAGCTTAGTACCCCGACTAGCGGCATACAATGAGCAGTTCTTC
TRBV6-6,.,.,TRBJ1-1,CASRTPRGGRDTEAFF,TGTGCCAGCAGGACCCCCCGGGGGGGCAGGGACACTGAAGCTTTCTTT
TRBV21-1,.,.,TRBJ1-5,CASFLSQTQQGKCNQPQHF,TGTGCCAGCTTCTTATCGCAGACTCAACAGGGGAAGTGCAATCAGCCCCAGCATTTT
TRBV24-1,.,.,TRBJ1-3,CATSDPGAGNTIYF,TGTGCCACCAGTGATCCAGGGGCTGGAAACACCATATATTTT
TRBV6-1,.,.,TRBJ1-1,CASSDRVHEAFF,TGTGCCAGCAGTGATCGCGTGCATGAAGCTTTCTTT
TRBV6-1,.,.,TRBJ1-6,CASSEAWGGRRSPLHF,TGTGCCAGCAGTGAAGCGTGGGGGGGGCGTCGATCACCCCTCCACTTT
TRBV4-3,TRBD2,.,TRBJ2-3,CASSQESPAGGSDTQYF,TGCGCCAGCAGCCAAGAATCGCCAGCGGGAGGATCAGATACGCAGTATTTT
TRBV25-1,.,.,TRBJ2-3,CASSDGGGRVTDTQYF,TGTGCCAGCAGTGATGGGGGCGGGAGAGTCACAGATACGCAGTATTTT
TRBV27,.,.,TRBJ1-2,CASSAQTRENYGYTF,TGTGCCAGCAGTGCTCAGACGAGGGAAAACTATGGCTACACCTTC
TRBV5-3,TRBD1,.,TRBJ1-5,CARSLEDREPAFGQPQHF,TGTGCCAGAAGCTTGGAGGACAGGGAACCCGCATTTGGTCAGCCCCAGCATTTT
TRBV7-2,.,.,TRBJ1-5,CASSPQTGHQPQHF,TGTGCCAGCAGCCCCCAGACAGGACATCAGCCCCAGCATTTT
TRBV5-4,.,.,TRBJ2-1,CASSLRLVREQFF,TGTGCCAGCAGCTTGCGCCTAGTCCGTGAGCAGTTCTTC
TRBV19,TRBD2,.,TRBJ2-1,CASSRRGGRAENEQFF,TGTGCCAGTAGCCGACGGGGCGGGAGGGCCGAAAATGAGCAGTTCTTC
TRBV30,.,.,TRBJ1-2,CAWLGVSDSDYTF,TGTGCCTGGCTTGGGGTATCTGACAGTGACTACACCTTC
TRBV14,TRBD2,.,TRBJ2-1,CASSRAGVSEQFF,TGTGCCAGCAGCCGAGCGGGAGTGAGCGAGCAGTTCTTC
TRBV5-1,.,once,TRBJ2-1,CASSRGTVSYNEQFF,TGCGCCAGCAGCCGCGGGACTGTCTCCTACAATGAGCAGTTCTTC
TRBV5-6,.,.,TRBJ1-4,CASSSKPESELVF,TGTGCCAGCAGTTCTAAGCCCGAATCCGAACTGGTTTTT
TRBV29-1,.,.,TRBJ2-2,CSVEQGNTGELFF,TGCAGCGTTGAACAGGGGAACACCGGGGAGCTGTTTTTT
TRBV2,TRBD1,.,TRBJ1-6,CASSESKGQLNSPLHF,TGTGCCAGCAGTGAATCAAAGGGACAGCTTAATTCACCCCTCCACTTT
TRBV19,TRBD1,.,TRBJ1-5,CASSIGGQGTFQPQHF,TGTGCCAGTAGTATAGGGGGACAGGGGACTTTTCAGCCCCAGCATTTT